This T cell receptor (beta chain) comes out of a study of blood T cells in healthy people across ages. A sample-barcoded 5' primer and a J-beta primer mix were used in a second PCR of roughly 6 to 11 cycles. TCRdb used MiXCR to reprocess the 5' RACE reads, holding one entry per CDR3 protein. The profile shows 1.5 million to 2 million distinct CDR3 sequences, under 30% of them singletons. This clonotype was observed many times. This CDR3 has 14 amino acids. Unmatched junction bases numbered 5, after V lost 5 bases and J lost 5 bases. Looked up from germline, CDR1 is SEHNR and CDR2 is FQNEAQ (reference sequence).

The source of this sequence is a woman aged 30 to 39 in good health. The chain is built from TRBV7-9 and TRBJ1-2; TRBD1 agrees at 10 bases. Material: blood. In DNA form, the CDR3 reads TGTGCCAGCAGCCCCTGGGGACAGGGGTATGGCTACACCTTC. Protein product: CASSPWGQGYGYTF.